What follows is one T cell receptor beta chain and its context. V lost 5 bases, J lost 4 bases, and 5 bases lay in between. The CDR3 extends over 11 amino acids. The V gene's germline CDR1 is SEHNR and CDR2 FQNEAQ (reference sequence). The data belong to a study of blood T cell repertoires in COVID-19. Study at large: Some COVID-19 samples were acute and others convalescent; all came from the United States, Italy and Spain. Sample material is recorded as cDNA or gDNA derived from T cells, B-cell-depleted T cells, or PBMCs.

Original processing notes: It was from reference gene primer amplification that nucleated cell counts were estimated. Only in-frame clones appear in the TCRdb table, and some are missing; sequencing was by immunoSEQ multiplex PCR. V, J and clone size are taken as reported in that table, and D and trimming were inferred from the DNA itself. The sample lists approximately 94,000 clones; about 90% were seen once. The rearrangement uses TRBV7-9 and TRBJ1-1; D is ambiguous. The sequence derives from a man aged 25-40 years in a cohort sampled during active COVID-19. The sample taken for sequencing was peripheral blood. CDR3 amino acids: CASSQATEAFF. CDR3 DNA: TGTGCCAGCAGCCAGGCCACTGAAGCTTTCTTT.